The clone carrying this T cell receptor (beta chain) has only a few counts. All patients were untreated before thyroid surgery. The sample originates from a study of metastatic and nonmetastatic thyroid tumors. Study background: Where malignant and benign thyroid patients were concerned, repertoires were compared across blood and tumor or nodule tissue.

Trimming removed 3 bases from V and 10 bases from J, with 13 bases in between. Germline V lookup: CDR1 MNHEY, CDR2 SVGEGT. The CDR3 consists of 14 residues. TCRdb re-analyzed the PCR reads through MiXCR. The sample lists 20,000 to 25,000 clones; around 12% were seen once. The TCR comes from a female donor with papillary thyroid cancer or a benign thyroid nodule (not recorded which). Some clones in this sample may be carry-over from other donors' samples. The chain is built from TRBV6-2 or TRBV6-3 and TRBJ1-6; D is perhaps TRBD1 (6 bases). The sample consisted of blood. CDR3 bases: TGTGCCAGCAGTTATCAGGGGAGGAGGTCACCCCTCCACTTT. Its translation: CASSYQGRRSPLHF.